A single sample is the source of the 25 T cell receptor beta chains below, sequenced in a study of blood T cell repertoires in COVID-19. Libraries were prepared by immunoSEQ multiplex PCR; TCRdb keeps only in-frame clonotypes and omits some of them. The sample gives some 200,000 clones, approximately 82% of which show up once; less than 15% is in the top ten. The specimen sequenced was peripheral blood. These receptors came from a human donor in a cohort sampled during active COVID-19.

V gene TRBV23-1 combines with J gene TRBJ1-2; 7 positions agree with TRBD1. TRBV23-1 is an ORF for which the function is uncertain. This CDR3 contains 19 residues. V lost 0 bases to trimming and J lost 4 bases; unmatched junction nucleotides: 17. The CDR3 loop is CASSQSDPGGICDRYGYTF. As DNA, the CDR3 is TGCGCCAGCAGTCAATCTGATCCAGGGGGTATCTGCGATCGCTATGGCTACACCTTC.

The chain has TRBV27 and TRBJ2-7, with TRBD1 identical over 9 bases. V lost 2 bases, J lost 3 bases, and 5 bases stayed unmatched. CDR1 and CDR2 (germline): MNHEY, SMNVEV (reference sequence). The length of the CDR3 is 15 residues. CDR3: CASSLPPGQGYEQYF. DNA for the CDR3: TGTGCCAGCAGTTTACCCCCGGGACAGGGCTACGAGCAGTACTTC.

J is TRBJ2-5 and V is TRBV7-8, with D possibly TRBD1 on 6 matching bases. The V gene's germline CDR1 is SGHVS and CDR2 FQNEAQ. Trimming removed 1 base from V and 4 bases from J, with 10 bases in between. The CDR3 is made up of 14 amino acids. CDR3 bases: TGTGCCAGCAGCTTAGATAGGGGGTCAGAGACCCAGTACTTC. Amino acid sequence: CASSLDRGSETQYF.

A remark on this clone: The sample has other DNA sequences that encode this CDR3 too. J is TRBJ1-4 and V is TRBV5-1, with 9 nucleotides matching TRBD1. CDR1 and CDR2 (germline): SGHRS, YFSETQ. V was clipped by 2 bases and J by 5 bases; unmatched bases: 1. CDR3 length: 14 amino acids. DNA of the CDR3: TGCGCCAGCAGCTTCGGACAGGGGAATGAAAAACTGTTTTTT. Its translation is CASSFGQGNEKLFF.

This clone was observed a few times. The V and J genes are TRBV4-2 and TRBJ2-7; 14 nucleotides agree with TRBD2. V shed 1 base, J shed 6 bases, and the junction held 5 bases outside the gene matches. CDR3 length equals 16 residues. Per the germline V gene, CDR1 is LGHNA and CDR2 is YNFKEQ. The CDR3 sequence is CASSQVGTSGSTEQYF. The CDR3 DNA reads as TGTGCCAGCAGCCAAGTAGGGACTAGCGGGAGTACCGAGCAGTACTTC.

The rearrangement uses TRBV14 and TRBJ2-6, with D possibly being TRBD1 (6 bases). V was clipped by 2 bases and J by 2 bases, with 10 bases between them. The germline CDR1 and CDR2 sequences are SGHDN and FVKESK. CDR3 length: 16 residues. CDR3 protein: CASSQSRQAGANVLTF. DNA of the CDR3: TGTGCCAGCAGCCAATCCAGACAGGCTGGGGCCAACGTCCTGACTTTC.

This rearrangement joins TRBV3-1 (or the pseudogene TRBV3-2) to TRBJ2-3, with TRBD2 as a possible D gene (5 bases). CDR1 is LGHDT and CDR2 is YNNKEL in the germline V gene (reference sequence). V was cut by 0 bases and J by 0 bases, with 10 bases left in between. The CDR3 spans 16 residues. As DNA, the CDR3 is TGTGCCAGCAGCCAAGATGACTGGACTAGCACAGATACGCAGTATTTT. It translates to CASSQDDWTSTDTQYF.

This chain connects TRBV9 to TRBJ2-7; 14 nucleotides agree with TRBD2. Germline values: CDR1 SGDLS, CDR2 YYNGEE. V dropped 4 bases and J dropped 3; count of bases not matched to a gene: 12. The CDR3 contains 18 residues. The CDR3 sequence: CASSSPGTSGGDLYEQYF. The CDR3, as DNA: TGTGCCAGCAGCTCCCCCGGGACTAGCGGGGGCGATCTCTACGAGCAGTACTTC.

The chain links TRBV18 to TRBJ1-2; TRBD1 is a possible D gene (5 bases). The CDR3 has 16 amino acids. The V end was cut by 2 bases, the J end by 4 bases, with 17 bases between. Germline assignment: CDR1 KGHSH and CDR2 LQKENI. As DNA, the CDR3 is TGTGCCAGCTCACCATTGGGGCGAGACCGACTCTATGGCTACACCTTC. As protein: CASSPLGRDRLYGYTF.

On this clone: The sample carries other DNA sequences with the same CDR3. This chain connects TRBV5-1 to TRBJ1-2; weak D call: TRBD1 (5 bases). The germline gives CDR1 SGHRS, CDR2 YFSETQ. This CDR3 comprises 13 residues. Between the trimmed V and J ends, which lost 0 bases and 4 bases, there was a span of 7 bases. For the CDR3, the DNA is TGCGCCAGCAGCTTGGACGACAGCTATGGCTACACCTTC. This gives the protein CASSLDDSYGYTF.

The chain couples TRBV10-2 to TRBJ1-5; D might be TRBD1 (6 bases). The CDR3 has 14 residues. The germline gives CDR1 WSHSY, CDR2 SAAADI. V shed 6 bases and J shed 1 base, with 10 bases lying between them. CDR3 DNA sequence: TGCGCCAGCAGACAGGGTGGAAGCAATCAGCCCCAGCATTTT. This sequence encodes CASRQGGSNQPQHF.

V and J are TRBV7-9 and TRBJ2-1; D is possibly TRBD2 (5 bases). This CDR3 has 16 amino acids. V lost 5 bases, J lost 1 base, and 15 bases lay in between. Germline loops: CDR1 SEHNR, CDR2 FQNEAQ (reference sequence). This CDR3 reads CASSPTLRDSYNEQFF. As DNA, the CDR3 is TGTGCCAGCAGCCCTACCCTACGGGATTCCTACAATGAGCAGTTCTTC.

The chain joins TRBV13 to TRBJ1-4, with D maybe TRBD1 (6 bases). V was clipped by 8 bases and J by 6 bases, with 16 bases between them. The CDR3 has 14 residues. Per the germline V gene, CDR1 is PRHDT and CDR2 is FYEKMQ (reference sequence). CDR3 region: CASRVRGEDEKLFF. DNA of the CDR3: TGTGCCAGCCGAGTCAGGGGCGAGGATGAAAAACTGTTTTTT.

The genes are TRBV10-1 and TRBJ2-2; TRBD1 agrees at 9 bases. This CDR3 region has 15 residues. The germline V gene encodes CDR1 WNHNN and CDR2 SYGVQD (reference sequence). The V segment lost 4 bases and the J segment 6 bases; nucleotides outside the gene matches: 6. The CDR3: CASSGIGTGPGELFF. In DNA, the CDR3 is TGCGCCAGCAGTGGGATAGGGACAGGGCCCGGGGAGCTGTTTTTT.

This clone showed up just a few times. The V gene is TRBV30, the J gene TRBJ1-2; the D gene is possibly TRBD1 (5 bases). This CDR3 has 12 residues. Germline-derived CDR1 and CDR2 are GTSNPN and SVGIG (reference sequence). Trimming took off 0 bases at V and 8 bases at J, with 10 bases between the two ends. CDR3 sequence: CAWSVAGKGYTF. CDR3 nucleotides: TGTGCCTGGAGTGTTGCAGGGAAAGGCTACACCTTC.

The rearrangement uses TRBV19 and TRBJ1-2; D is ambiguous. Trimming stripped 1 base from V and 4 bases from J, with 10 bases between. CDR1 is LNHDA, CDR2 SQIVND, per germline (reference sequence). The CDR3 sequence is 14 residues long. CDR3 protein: CASSIAAGVYGYTF. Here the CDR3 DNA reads TGTGCCAGTAGTATAGCGGCAGGCGTCTATGGCTACACCTTC.

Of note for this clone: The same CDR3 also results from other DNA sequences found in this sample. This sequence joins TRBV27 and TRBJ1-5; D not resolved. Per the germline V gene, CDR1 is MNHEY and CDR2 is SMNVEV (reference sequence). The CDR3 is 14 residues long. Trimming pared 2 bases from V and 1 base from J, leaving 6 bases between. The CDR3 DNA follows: TGTGCCAGCAGTTTACGGGGAAGCAATCAGCCCCAGCATTTT. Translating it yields CASSLRGSNQPQHF.

The CDR3 nucleotides are TGTGCCAGCAGCCTCCGACAGTCCTACAATGAGCAGTTCTTC. It yields the protein CASSLRQSYNEQFF. The chain recombines TRBV7-9 with TRBJ2-1, with D possibly TRBD1 on 5 matching bases. The CDR3 totals 14 residues. Germline lookup yields CDR1 SEHNR and CDR2 FQNEAQ (reference sequence). V gave up 5 bases and J gave up 1 base, with 9 bases separating them.

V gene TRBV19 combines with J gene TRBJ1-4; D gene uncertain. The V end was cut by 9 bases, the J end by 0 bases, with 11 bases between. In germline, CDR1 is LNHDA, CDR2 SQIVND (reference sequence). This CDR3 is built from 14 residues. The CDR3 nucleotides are TGTGCCAGCCGGTCAGGTGCAACTAATGAAAAACTGTTTTTT. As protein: CASRSGATNEKLFF.

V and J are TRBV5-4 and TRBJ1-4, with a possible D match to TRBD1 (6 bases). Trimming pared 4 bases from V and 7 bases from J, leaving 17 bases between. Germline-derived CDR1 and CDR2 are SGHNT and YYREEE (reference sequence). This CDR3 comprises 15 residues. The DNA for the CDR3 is TGTGCCAGCAGCATCCAACAGGGAATTGGTGAAAAACTGTTTTTT. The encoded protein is CASSIQQGIGEKLFF.

This CDR3 reads CASSGDSQIARYGYTF. As DNA, the CDR3 is TGTGCCAGCAGCGGGGACAGTCAGATTGCCCGATATGGCTACACCTTC. V and J are TRBV9 and TRBJ1-2, with TRBD1 matching over 7 bases. Trimming removed 3 bases from V and 5 bases from J; junction bases left unmatched: 13. Germline lookup yields CDR1 SGDLS and CDR2 YYNGEE. The CDR3 is 16 residues long.

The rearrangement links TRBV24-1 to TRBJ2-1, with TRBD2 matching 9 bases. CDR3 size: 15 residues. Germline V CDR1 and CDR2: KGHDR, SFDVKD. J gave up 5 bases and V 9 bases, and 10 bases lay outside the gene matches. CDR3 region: CATGEKASGDNEQFF. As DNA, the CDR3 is TGTGCCACCGGGGAAAAGGCTAGCGGGGACAATGAGCAGTTCTTC.

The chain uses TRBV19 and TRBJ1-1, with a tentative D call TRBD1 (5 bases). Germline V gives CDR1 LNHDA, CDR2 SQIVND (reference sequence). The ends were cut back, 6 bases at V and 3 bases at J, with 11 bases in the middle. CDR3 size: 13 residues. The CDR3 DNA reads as TGTGCCAGTAGCGACAGAAGGCACACTGAAGCTTTCTTT. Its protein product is CASSDRRHTEAFF.

The DNA for the CDR3 is TGTGCCAGCAGCAAAGCAACCGGGGTAGCCTACGAGCAGTACTTC. This codes for CASSKATGVAYEQYF. The V gene is TRBV21-1, the J gene TRBJ2-7; the table's TRBD2 call for D was not verified on the DNA. TRBV21-1 is assigned pseudogene status. CDR3 length: 15 amino acids.

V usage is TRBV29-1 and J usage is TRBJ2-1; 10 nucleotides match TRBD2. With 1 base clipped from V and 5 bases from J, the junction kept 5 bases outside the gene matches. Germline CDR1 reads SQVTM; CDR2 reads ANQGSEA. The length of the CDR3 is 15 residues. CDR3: CSVEVAGGWDNEQFF. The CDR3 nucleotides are TGCAGCGTTGAAGTAGCGGGAGGTTGGGACAATGAGCAGTTCTTC.